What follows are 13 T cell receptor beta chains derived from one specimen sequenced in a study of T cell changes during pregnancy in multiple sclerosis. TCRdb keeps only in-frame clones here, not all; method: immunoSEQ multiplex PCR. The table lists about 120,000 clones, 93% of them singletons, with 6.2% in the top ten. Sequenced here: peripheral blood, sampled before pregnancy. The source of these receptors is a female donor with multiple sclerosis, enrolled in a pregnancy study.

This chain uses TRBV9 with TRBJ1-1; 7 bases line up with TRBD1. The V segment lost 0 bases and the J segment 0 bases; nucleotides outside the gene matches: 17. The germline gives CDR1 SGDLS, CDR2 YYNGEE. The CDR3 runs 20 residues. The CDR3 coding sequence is TGTGCCAGCAGCGTAGTTGGCGCCCCGGACAGGCCCCTAATGAACACTGAAGCTTTCTTT. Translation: CASSVVGAPDRPLMNTEAFF.

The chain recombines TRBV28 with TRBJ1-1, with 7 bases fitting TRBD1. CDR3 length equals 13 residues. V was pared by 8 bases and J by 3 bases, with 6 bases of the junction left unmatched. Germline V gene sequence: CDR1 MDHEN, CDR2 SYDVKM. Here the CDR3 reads CASSLQGHTEAFF. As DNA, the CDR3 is TGTGCCAGCTCCTTACAGGGGCACACTGAAGCTTTCTTT. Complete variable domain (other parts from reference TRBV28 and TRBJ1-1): DVKVTQSSRYLVKRTGEKVFLECVQDMDHENMFWYRQDPGLGLRLIYFSYDVKMKEKGDIPEGYSVSREKKERFSLILESASTNQTSMYLCASSLQGHTEAFFGQGTRLTVV.

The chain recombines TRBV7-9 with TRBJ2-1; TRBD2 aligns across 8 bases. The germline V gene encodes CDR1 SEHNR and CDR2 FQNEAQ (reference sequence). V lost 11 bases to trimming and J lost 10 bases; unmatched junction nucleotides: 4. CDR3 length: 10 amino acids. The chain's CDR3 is CAERGNEQFF. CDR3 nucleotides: TGTGCCGAGCGGGGGAACGAGCAGTTCTTC.

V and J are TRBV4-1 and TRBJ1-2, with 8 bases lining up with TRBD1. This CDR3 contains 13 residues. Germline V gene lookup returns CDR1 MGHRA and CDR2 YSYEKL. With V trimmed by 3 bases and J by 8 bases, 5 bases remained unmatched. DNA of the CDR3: TGCGCCAGCAGCCAGACCCGGGACAGGGGCTACACCTTC. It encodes CASSQTRDRGYTF.

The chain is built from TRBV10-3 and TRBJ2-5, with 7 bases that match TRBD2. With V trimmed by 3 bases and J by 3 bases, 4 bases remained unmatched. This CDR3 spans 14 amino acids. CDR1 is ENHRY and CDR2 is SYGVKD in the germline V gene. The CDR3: CAISDGRIKETQYF. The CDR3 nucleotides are TGTGCCATCAGTGACGGGAGGATTAAAGAGACCCAGTACTTC.

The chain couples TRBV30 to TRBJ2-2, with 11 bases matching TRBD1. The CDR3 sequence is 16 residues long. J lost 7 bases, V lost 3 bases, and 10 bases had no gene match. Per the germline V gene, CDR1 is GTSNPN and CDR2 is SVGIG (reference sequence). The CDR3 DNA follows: TGTGCCTGGAGATCACCGGACAGGGGGCGGGTCGGGGAGCTGTTTTTT. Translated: CAWRSPDRGRVGELFF. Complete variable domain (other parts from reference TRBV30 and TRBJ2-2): SQTIHQWPATLVQPVGSPLSLECTVEGTSNPNLYWYRQAAGRGLQLLFYSVGIGQISSEVPQNLSASRPQDRQFILSSKKLLLSDSGFYLCAWRSPDRGRVGELFFGEGSRLTVL.

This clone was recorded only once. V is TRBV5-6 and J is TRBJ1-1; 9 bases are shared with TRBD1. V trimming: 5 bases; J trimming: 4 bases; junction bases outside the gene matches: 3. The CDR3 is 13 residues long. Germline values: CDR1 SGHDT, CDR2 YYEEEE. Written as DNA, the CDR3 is TGTGCCAGCAGACCGACAGGGGGCACTGAAGCTTTCTTT. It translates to CASRPTGGTEAFF.

This CDR3 reads CASSPGRRGQPQHF. CDR3 sequence (DNA): TGTGCCAGCAGCCCCGGCAGGCGGGGTCAGCCCCAGCATTTT. The chain is built from TRBV5-6 and TRBJ1-5; the D is unclear. V shed 4 bases and J shed 6 bases, with 14 bases lying between them. Germline lookup yields CDR1 SGHDT and CDR2 YYEEEE. There are 14 residues in the CDR3. Full variable domain (outside the CDR3, taken from reference TRBV5-6 and TRBJ1-5): DAGVTQSPTHLIKTRGQQVTLRCSPKSGHDTVSWYQQALGQGPQFIFQYYEEEERQRGNFPDRFSGHQFPNYSSELNVNALLLGDSALYLCASSPGRRGQPQHFGDGTRLSIL.

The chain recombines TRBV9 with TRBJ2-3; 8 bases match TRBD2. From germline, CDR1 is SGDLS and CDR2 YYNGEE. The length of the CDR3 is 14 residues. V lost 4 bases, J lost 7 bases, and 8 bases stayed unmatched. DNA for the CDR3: TGTGCCAGCAGCCGACCCGGGGGGGGGAATACGCAGTATTTT. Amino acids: CASSRPGGGNTQYF.

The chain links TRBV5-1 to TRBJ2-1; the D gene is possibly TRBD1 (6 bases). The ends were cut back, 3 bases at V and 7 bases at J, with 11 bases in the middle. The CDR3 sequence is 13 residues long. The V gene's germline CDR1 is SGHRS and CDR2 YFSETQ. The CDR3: CASSSRGDNEQFF. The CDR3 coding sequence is TGCGCCAGCAGCTCCAGGGGTGATAATGAGCAGTTCTTC.

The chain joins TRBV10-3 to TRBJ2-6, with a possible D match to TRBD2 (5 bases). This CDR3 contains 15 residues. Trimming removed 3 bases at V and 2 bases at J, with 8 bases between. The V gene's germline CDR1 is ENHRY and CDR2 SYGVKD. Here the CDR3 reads CAISERDPGANVLTF. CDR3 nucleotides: TGTGCCATCAGTGAACGGGATCCTGGGGCCAACGTCCTGACTTTC.

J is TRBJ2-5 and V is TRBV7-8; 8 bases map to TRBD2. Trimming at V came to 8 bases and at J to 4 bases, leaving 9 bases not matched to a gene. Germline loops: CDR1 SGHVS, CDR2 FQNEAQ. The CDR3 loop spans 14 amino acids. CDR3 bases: TGTGCCAGCCGCCAGGCGGGGGGTGGAGAGACCCAGTACTTC. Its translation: CASRQAGGGETQYF.

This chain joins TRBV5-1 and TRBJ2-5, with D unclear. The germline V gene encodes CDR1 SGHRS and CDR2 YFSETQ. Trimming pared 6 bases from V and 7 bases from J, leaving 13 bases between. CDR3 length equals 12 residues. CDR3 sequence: CASTPSSGTQYF. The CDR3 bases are TGCGCCAGCACCCCCTCCTCGGGGACCCAGTACTTC.